The 32 T cell receptor beta chains in this list originate from one sample, sequenced in a study of blood T cell repertoires in COVID-19. Method: immunoSEQ multiplex PCR; TCRdb's copy keeps in-frame clones and lacks some. The sample lists 200,000 to 250,000 clones; roughly 83% were seen once. Sequencing was done on a sample of peripheral blood. These receptors came from a man older than 75 with acute or convalescent COVID-19.

This chain joins TRBV19 and TRBJ2-7; the D is unclear. CDR1 is LNHDA, CDR2 SQIVND, per germline (reference sequence). The CDR3 is 13 amino acids. V was clipped by 3 bases and J by 2 bases, with 8 bases between them. The CDR3 loop reads CASSIGPAYEQYF. CDR3 in DNA: TGTGCCAGTAGTATTGGCCCCGCCTACGAGCAGTACTTC. The entire variable domain, with the rest obtained from reference TRBV19 and TRBJ2-7, is as follows: DGGITQSPKYLFRKEGQNVTLSCEQNLNHDAMYWYRQDPGQGLRLIYYSQIVNDFQKGDIAEGYSVSREKKESFPLTVTSAQKNPTAFYLCASSIGPAYEQYFGPGTRLTVT.

This chain joins TRBV2 and TRBJ1-4, with D tentatively TRBD1 (5 bases). This CDR3 region has 13 residues. Germline V CDR1 and CDR2: SNHLY, FYNNEI. Trimming stripped 2 bases from V and 6 bases from J, with 7 bases between. The CDR3 DNA sequence: TGTGCCAGCAGTGAACAGGGTTATGAAAAACTGTTTTTT. Protein sequence: CASSEQGYEKLFF. Full variable domain (rest looked up from reference TRBV2 and TRBJ1-4): EPEVTQTPSHQVTQMGQEVILRCVPISNHLYFYWYRQILGQKVEFLVSFYNNEISEKSEIFDDQFSVERPDGSNFTLKIRSTKLEDSAMYFCASSEQGYEKLFFGSGTQLSVL.

The CDR3 nucleotides are TGTGCCACCAGTAAACTTGGGCCCAATGAGCAGTTCTTC. Its translation is CATSKLGPNEQFF. This chain connects TRBV24-1 to TRBJ2-1; D uncertain. The length of the CDR3 is 13 residues. Germline V lookup: CDR1 KGHDR, CDR2 SFDVKD. V was pared by 6 bases and J by 6 bases, with 11 bases between.

The sample holds one count of this clone. V and J are TRBV24-1 and TRBJ2-1, with D maybe TRBD2 (5 bases). The CDR3 is 13 residues long. Germline V gene data show CDR1 as KGHDR and CDR2 as SFDVKD. Trimming pared 5 bases from V and 6 bases from J, leaving 10 bases between. The CDR3, as DNA: TGTGCCACCAGTGTAGGGAGCCCCAATGAGCAGTTCTTC. Amino acids: CATSVGSPNEQFF.

The chain links TRBV27 to TRBJ2-7; TRBD1 matches at 8 bases. The germline V gene encodes CDR1 MNHEY and CDR2 SMNVEV (reference sequence). The J segment lost 7 bases and the V segment lost 5 bases, leaving 7 bases of the junction unmatched. This CDR3 is built from 13 residues. CDR3 nucleotide sequence: TGTGCCAGCAGTAAGACAGGGGCTGGTGAGCAGTACTTC. Encoded protein: CASSKTGAGEQYF.

The chain links TRBV19 to TRBJ2-7; TRBD1 matches at 10 bases. Germline V gene data show CDR1 as LNHDA and CDR2 as SQIVND (reference sequence). V lost 5 bases and J lost 9; bases outside the gene matches: 7. This CDR3 is built from 13 residues. The CDR3 spells CASSSRDRGVQYF. In DNA form, the CDR3 reads TGTGCCAGTAGTTCCCGGGACAGGGGAGTGCAGTACTTC.

The chain couples TRBV7-2 to TRBJ2-2, with 7 bases fitting TRBD1. After removal of 5 bases from V and 1 base from J, the junction contained 7 bases not matched to a gene. CDR3 size: 16 residues. Germline V gene lookup returns CDR1 SGHTA and CDR2 FQGNSA. The DNA for the CDR3 is TGTGCCAGCAGCGAGGCCGGGACAGAGAACACCGGGGAGCTGTTTTTT. It codes for CASSEAGTENTGELFF.

The rearrangement links TRBV2 to TRBJ2-5; maybe TRBD1 (6 bases). Germline V CDR1 and CDR2: SNHLY, FYNNEI. The CDR3 totals 13 residues. Trimming took off 6 bases at V and 3 bases at J, with 11 bases between the two ends. The CDR3 spells CASRPGTKETQYF. The DNA for the CDR3 is TGTGCCAGCAGGCCGGGGACAAAAGAGACCCAGTACTTC.

V is TRBV29-1 and J is TRBJ1-1; 9 nucleotides match TRBD1. The CDR3 length is 11 residues. Unmatched junction bases numbered 1, after V lost 4 bases and J lost 7 bases. Germline CDR1 reads SQVTM; CDR2 reads ANQGSEA. DNA for the CDR3: TGCAGCGTTGTGGACAGGGGTGAAGCTTTCTTT. It is translated as CSVVDRGEAFF. Looking up the rest from reference TRBV29-1 and TRBJ1-1 gives the full variable domain: SAVISQKPSRDICQRGTSLTIQCQVDSQVTMMFWYRQQPGQSLTLIATANQGSEATYESGFVIDKFPISRPNLTFSTLTVSNMSPEDSSIYLCSVVDRGEAFFGQGTRLTVV.

V gene TRBV2 combines with J gene TRBJ2-1; 12 bases agree with TRBD2. Germline CDR1 and CDR2: SNHLY and FYNNEI. V lost 4 bases and J lost 1; bases outside the gene matches: 5. This CDR3 spans 17 amino acids. For the CDR3, the DNA is TGTGCCAGCAGTGGACTAGCGGGAGTTCCGTCCTACAATGAGCAGTTCTTC. It encodes CASSGLAGVPSYNEQFF.

The count of this clone is one. The chain joins TRBV6-5 to TRBJ2-3, with unresolved D. Per the germline V gene, CDR1 is MNHEY and CDR2 is SVGAGI. This CDR3 is built from 15 residues. V lost 2 bases and J 1 base, leaving 10 bases between the germline ends. As DNA, the CDR3 is TGTGCCAGCAGTTACGAGTCTCTGGGCACAGATACGCAGTATTTT. Translation gives CASSYESLGTDTQYF.

This chain links TRBV30 with TRBJ1-2; D perhaps matches TRBD1 (5 bases). V was trimmed by 0 bases and J by 4 bases, leaving 18 bases between them. The CDR3 is 16 residues long. The V gene's germline CDR1 is GTSNPN and CDR2 SVGIG (reference sequence). The CDR3 is CAWSVGASRPSYGYTF. CDR3 DNA sequence: TGTGCCTGGAGTGTAGGGGCGTCGCGGCCTTCCTATGGCTACACCTTC.

This clone was picked up one time. This chain uses TRBV5-4 with TRBJ1-6; 9 nucleotides line up with TRBD1. The CDR3 length is 15 residues. Trimming at V came to 5 bases and at J to 7 bases, leaving 7 bases not matched to a gene. Germline CDR1 reads SGHNT; CDR2 reads YYREEE (reference sequence). The DNA of the CDR3 is TGTGCCAGCAGGGAGGGACAGGGTCTAAATTCACCCCTCCACTTT. As protein: CASREGQGLNSPLHF.

This sequence joins TRBV6-2 or TRBV6-3 and TRBJ2-7; 7 bases are shared with TRBD1. The trim removed 4 bases at V and 2 bases at J, leaving 11 bases unmatched. Per the germline V gene, CDR1 is MNHEY and CDR2 is SVGEGT. This CDR3 region has 16 residues. The CDR3 coding sequence is TGTGCCAGCAGTTCCCGTCGGCTCCAGGGGGCCTACGAGCAGTACTTC. Encoded protein: CASSSRRLQGAYEQYF.

This chain joins TRBV29-1 and TRBJ1-2; D remains ambiguous. Germline V gives CDR1 SQVTM, CDR2 ANQGSEA. Trimming left V 3 bases short and J 1 base short, with 6 bases between. The CDR3 totals 12 residues. CDR3: CSVDNSNYGYTF. The CDR3 nucleotides are TGCAGCGTTGATAACAGTAACTATGGCTACACCTTC.

This chain joins TRBV28 and TRBJ1-5; 10 bases agree with TRBD1. V trimming: 8 bases; J trimming: 2 bases; junction bases outside the gene matches: 6. Per germline, CDR1 MDHEN and CDR2 SYDVKM. The CDR3 loop spans 15 amino acids. The DNA for the CDR3 is TGTGCCAGCTGGCCCGGGACAGGGGGCAATCAGCCCCAGCATTTT. Translating it yields CASWPGTGGNQPQHF.

The rearrangement joins TRBV2 to TRBJ2-6, with a weak D call TRBD2 (6 bases). Germline CDR1 is SNHLY and CDR2 is FYNNEI. The CDR3 loop spans 16 amino acids. The V end was cut by 11 bases, the J end by 4 bases, with 21 bases between. CDR3 sequence: CAQPLGGLGGANVLTF. CDR3 bases: TGTGCCCAACCCCTAGGAGGGTTAGGGGGGGCCAACGTCCTGACTTTC.

The chain has TRBV5-1 and TRBJ2-3; D is uncertain. CDR3 size: 16 residues. The germline V and J ends were trimmed by 0 bases and 0 bases, with 11 bases remaining between them. In germline, CDR1 is SGHRS, CDR2 YFSETQ. The CDR3 bases are TGCGCCAGCAGCTTGGAGGCTGCGGCTAGCACAGATACGCAGTATTTT. Translated, it gives CASSLEAAASTDTQYF.

This clone was seen at least ten times. The V gene is TRBV7-2, the J gene TRBJ2-7; TRBD2 aligns across 8 bases. The CDR3 runs to 15 residues. The germline CDR1 and CDR2 sequences are SGHTA and FQGNSA. After removal of 6 bases from V and 0 bases from J, the junction contained 7 bases not matched to a gene. The CDR3 loop reads CASSFVAGSSYEQYF. CDR3 DNA sequence: TGTGCCAGCAGTTTTGTAGCGGGGAGCTCCTACGAGCAGTACTTC.

The chain carries TRBV27 and TRBJ2-1; D not resolved. V was shortened by 5 bases and J by 9 bases, with 14 bases between the two germline ends. Germline-derived CDR1 and CDR2 are MNHEY and SMNVEV (reference sequence). This CDR3 region has 13 residues. This CDR3 reads CASSRPGLAEQFF. The CDR3 DNA follows: TGTGCCAGCAGTCGTCCAGGCTTGGCTGAGCAGTTCTTC.

This chain joins TRBV28 and TRBJ2-7; TRBD1 is a possible D gene (6 bases). CDR1 and CDR2 from the germline V gene are MDHEN and SYDVKM. The CDR3 extends over 12 amino acids. V was trimmed by 5 bases and J by 3 bases, leaving 8 bases between them. The CDR3 DNA reads TGTGCCAGCAGTCCGGACAGCTACGAGCAGTACTTC. It translates to CASSPDSYEQYF.

The chain recombines TRBV7-6 with TRBJ2-3; 8 nucleotides align to TRBD2. CDR1 is SGHVS, CDR2 FNYEAQ, per germline. The CDR3 contains 16 residues. Unmatched junction bases numbered 12, after V lost 5 bases and J lost 5 bases. This CDR3 is CASSLALREAQDTQYF. The DNA of the CDR3 is TGTGCCAGCAGCCTCGCGCTGCGGGAGGCCCAAGATACGCAGTATTTT.

The chain couples TRBV5-1 to TRBJ1-1, with 12 bases fitting TRBD1. The germline CDR1 and CDR2 sequences are SGHRS and YFSETQ. The CDR3 extends over 15 amino acids. V gave up 4 bases and J gave up 5 bases; unmatched junction bases: 6. CDR3 DNA sequence: TGCGCCAGCAGCCCTTCGGGACAGGGGGCGACTGAAGCTTTCTTT. Protein sequence: CASSPSGQGATEAFF.

The chain links TRBV5-1 to TRBJ2-1; D is possibly TRBD2 (6 bases). Germline V CDR1 and CDR2: SGHRS, YFSETQ. The ends were cut back, 0 bases at V and 10 bases at J, with 8 bases in the middle. The CDR3 length is 12 residues. In DNA form, the CDR3 reads TGCGCCAGCAGCTTGGAGGGAGGCGAGCAGTTCTTC. It encodes CASSLEGGEQFF.

The chain employs TRBV29-1 and TRBJ1-1; maybe TRBD1 (6 bases). V was trimmed by 4 bases and J by 8 bases, leaving 17 bases between them. The CDR3 loop spans 13 amino acids. CDR1 is SQVTM and CDR2 is ANQGSEA in the germline V gene. The CDR3 is CSVGRGQGTEAFF. DNA of the CDR3: TGCAGCGTTGGTCGTGGGCAGGGGACCGAAGCTTTCTTT.

This clone was observed a single time. V usage is TRBV11-2 and J usage is TRBJ1-1, with D perhaps TRBD1 (6 bases). This CDR3 comprises 16 residues. Germline V lookup: CDR1 SGHAT, CDR2 FQNNGV. V lost 6 bases to trimming and J lost 3 bases, with 20 bases between them. The CDR3 sequence is CASSHRYRTADTEAFF. The CDR3 DNA is TGTGCCAGCAGTCACCGCTATCGGACAGCGGACACTGAAGCTTTCTTT.

This rearrangement joins TRBV6-5 to TRBJ2-7; tentatively, D is TRBD1 (6 bases). Per the germline V gene, CDR1 is MNHEY and CDR2 is SVGAGI. Trimming shortened V by 2 bases and J by 3 bases, and 14 bases separated the two germline ends. The CDR3 length is 15 residues. CDR3 sequence reads: CASSYPRGSLYEQYF. The CDR3 DNA follows: TGTGCCAGCAGTTACCCCAGGGGTTCTCTCTACGAGCAGTACTTC.

The rearrangement joins TRBV3-1 (or the pseudogene TRBV3-2) to TRBJ1-6; tentatively, D is TRBD1 (5 bases). Germline CDR1 and CDR2: LGHDT and YNNKEL (reference sequence). Trimming shortened V by 5 bases and J by 6 bases, and 11 bases separated the two germline ends. The CDR3 sequence is 14 residues long. In nucleotides, the CDR3 is TGTGCCAGCAGCTTCAGGGTTCCTAATTCACCCCTCCACTTT. Translating gives CASSFRVPNSPLHF.

The chain combines TRBV7-6 with TRBJ2-7; the D gene is possibly TRBD1 (5 bases). Germline V gene lookup returns CDR1 SGHVS and CDR2 FNYEAQ. V was shortened by 0 bases and J by 0 bases, with 9 bases between the two germline ends. The CDR3 is made up of 15 amino acids. CDR3 in amino acids: CASSLAGDSSYEQYF. The CDR3 DNA sequence: TGTGCCAGCAGCTTAGCAGGGGATAGCTCCTACGAGCAGTACTTC.

J is TRBJ2-1 and V is TRBV3-1 (or the pseudogene TRBV3-2), with D tentatively TRBD2 (5 bases). Germline V gene sequence: CDR1 LGHDT, CDR2 YNNKEL (reference sequence). Trimming stripped 1 base from V and 8 bases from J, with 6 bases between. The CDR3 contains 12 residues. Here the CDR3 reads CASSQVRDEQFF. CDR3 bases: TGTGCCAGCAGCCAAGTGCGGGATGAGCAGTTCTTC.

The V gene is TRBV18, the J gene TRBJ2-1; TRBD1 agrees at 9 bases. Per germline, CDR1 KGHSH and CDR2 LQKENI. V lost 0 bases to trimming and J lost 1 base; unmatched junction nucleotides: 4. CDR3 size: 17 residues. The CDR3: CASSPPSGTGSYNEQFF. As DNA, the CDR3 is TGTGCCAGCTCACCACCCTCCGGGACAGGGTCCTACAATGAGCAGTTCTTC.

The chain has TRBV9 and TRBJ1-2; D is possibly TRBD1 (5 bases). This CDR3 comprises 16 residues. V lost 0 bases to trimming and J lost 4 bases, with 16 bases between them. Germline loops: CDR1 SGDLS, CDR2 YYNGEE. The CDR3 DNA reads as TGTGCCAGCAGCGTAGGGCAGGGTTTTTTGGGCTATGGCTACACCTTC. Translating gives CASSVGQGFLGYGYTF.